A single sample is the source of the 5 T cell receptor beta chains below, sequenced in a study of T cells in Graves' hyperthyroidism and ophthalmopathy. Researchers amplified the TCR beta CDR3 regions from RNA transcripts. When the TCR CDR3 underwent first-round RT-PCR, the HTBI primer set was used. TCRdb itself ran the multiplex PCR reads through MiXCR, one entry per CDR3 protein. The sample has about 550,000 distinct CDR3 sequences; more than 20% are singletons. The sequencing input was blood. These receptors were obtained from a man aged 18 to 30 with Graves' hyperthyroidism.

This clonotype has a count of ten or more. This chain joins TRBV6-5 and TRBJ2-5; no definite D call. From germline, CDR1 is MNHEY and CDR2 SVGAGI. Trimming left V 6 bases short and J 1 base short, with 15 bases between. CDR3 length: 15 residues. The CDR3 nucleotides are TGTGCCAGCAGAGCAACATGGGTCCCCCAAGAGACCCAGTACTTC. This encodes CASRATWVPQETQYF.

There are a few counts of this clonotype. The chain recombines TRBV27 with TRBJ2-7; weak D call: TRBD1 (5 bases). Germline V gene data show CDR1 as MNHEY and CDR2 as SMNVEV (reference sequence). CDR3 size: 12 residues. V was pared by 8 bases and J by 7 bases, with 15 bases between. The DNA for the CDR3 is TGTGCCAGCTCCTCCGCCCAGGGAGAGCAGTACTTC. Translating it yields CASSSAQGEQYF.

CDR3 in amino acids: CASSPPTRGYGYTF. The CDR3 DNA is TGTGCCAGCAGTCCTCCGACCCGCGGCTATGGCTACACCTTC. The gene calls are TRBV6-1 and TRBJ1-2; no clear D gene. Deletions cut 5 bases from V and 4 bases from J, with 14 bases between. The V gene's germline CDR1 is MNHNS and CDR2 SASEGT. CDR3 length: 14 residues.

In its sample, this clonotype was seen many times. The chain links TRBV29-1 to TRBJ2-5; tentative D call: TRBD2 (7 bases). The CDR3 runs to 14 residues. Germline CDR1 reads SQVTM; CDR2 reads ANQGSEA. The ends were cut back, 6 bases at V and 4 bases at J, with 18 bases in the middle. The CDR3 here is CSVRRGGTIETQYF. DNA for the CDR3: TGCAGCGTGAGGAGGGGGGGGACGATAGAGACCCAGTACTTC.

This chain connects TRBV12-3 or TRBV12-4 to TRBJ2-5; the match to TRBD2 covers 12 bases. This CDR3 has 15 residues. V lost 3 bases and J lost 9; bases outside the gene matches: 8. In DNA, the CDR3 is TGTGCCAGCAGTTTGAGGACTAGCGGGATTTTTGCCCAGTACTTC. It yields the protein CASSLRTSGIFAQYF.